The 32 T cell receptor beta chains below come from one sample, sequenced in a study of blood T cell repertoires in COVID-19. Clones were sequenced by immunoSEQ multiplex PCR, and TCRdb holds only the in-frame ones, with some missing. The profile shows fewer than 300,000 clones, roughly 88% of them singletons. Sequenced material: PBMCs or T cells enriched from blood (not recorded which). These receptors originate from a woman in her 30s who had recovered from COVID-19.

The chain couples TRBV19 to TRBJ1-2; a possible D gene is TRBD1 (6 bases). Germline lookup yields CDR1 LNHDA and CDR2 SQIVND (reference sequence). This CDR3 spans 13 amino acids. Trimming pared 6 bases from V and 8 bases from J, leaving 16 bases between. The DNA for the CDR3 is TGTGCCAGTAGAACAGGGACAATAGAGGGCTACACCTTC. Its translation is CASRTGTIEGYTF.

This clone was seen only a few times. The chain joins TRBV4-1 to TRBJ2-7, with TRBD2 matching 10 bases. Germline CDR1 is MGHRA and CDR2 is YSYEKL. Trimming took 4 bases from V and 1 from J; bases not matched to a gene: 4. There are 15 residues in the CDR3. CDR3 sequence (DNA): TGCGCCAGCAGCCCCCTAGCGGGGGAGTCCTACGAGCAGTACTTC. It yields the protein CASSPLAGESYEQYF.

V and J are TRBV19 and TRBJ1-1, with D perhaps TRBD1 (5 bases). The germline V gene encodes CDR1 LNHDA and CDR2 SQIVND (reference sequence). Trimming removed 4 bases from V and 4 bases from J, with 16 bases in between. The length of the CDR3 is 15 residues. The CDR3 reads CASSTHGGGSTEAFF. The CDR3 DNA reads TGTGCCAGTAGTACCCATGGGGGAGGGAGCACTGAAGCTTTCTTT.

This chain joins TRBV5-1 and TRBJ2-7, with 13 bases aligning to TRBD2. The V gene's germline CDR1 is SGHRS and CDR2 YFSETQ. The CDR3 is 16 amino acids. V lost 4 bases and J lost 2; bases outside the gene matches: 6. This CDR3 reads CASSPTGTSGTYEQYF. Here the CDR3 DNA reads TGCGCCAGCAGCCCCACCGGGACTAGCGGGACCTACGAGCAGTACTTC. The full variable domain, its missing parts supplied by reference TRBV5-1 and TRBJ2-7, is KAGVTQTPRYLIKTRGQQVTLSCSPISGHRSVSWYQQTPGQGLQFLFEYFSETQRNKGNFPGRFSGRQFSNSRSEMNVSTLELGDSALYLCASSPTGTSGTYEQYFGPGTRLTVT.

The chain combines TRBV2 with TRBJ1-5; 7 nucleotides line up with TRBD1. The CDR3 has 14 amino acids. J lost 6 bases, V lost 7 bases, and 9 bases had no gene match. Germline loops: CDR1 SNHLY, CDR2 FYNNEI. The CDR3 sequence is CASNQGQFPQPQHF. The CDR3 coding sequence is TGTGCCAGCAATCAGGGACAGTTCCCTCAGCCCCAGCATTTT.

The chain uses TRBV15 and TRBJ2-5; TRBD1 is a possible D gene (5 bases). This CDR3 is 14 amino acids long. Looked up from germline, CDR1 is LNHNV and CDR2 is YYDKDF (reference sequence). The V gene lost 2 bases and the J gene lost 5 bases, with 12 bases spanning the gap. Here the CDR3 reads CATSRPGFGETQYF. CDR3 in DNA: TGTGCCACCAGCAGACCAGGGTTCGGGGAGACCCAGTACTTC.

J is TRBJ2-7 and V is TRBV19; 11 bases fit TRBD1. V lost 4 bases and J lost 5; bases outside the gene matches: 7. Germline V lookup: CDR1 LNHDA, CDR2 SQIVND (reference sequence). The CDR3 contains 15 residues. CDR3 amino acids: CASSTADRGLDEQYF. In nucleotides, the CDR3 is TGTGCCAGTAGTACCGCGGACAGGGGGCTCGACGAGCAGTACTTC.

The chain combines TRBV9 with TRBJ2-2; possibly TRBD1 for D (5 bases). CDR1 and CDR2 (germline): SGDLS, YYNGEE. The CDR3 is 17 residues long. V lost 0 bases, J lost 1 base, and 13 bases lay in between. CDR3: CASSVGGGAVNTGELFF. CDR3 nucleotides: TGTGCCAGCAGCGTAGGGGGTGGGGCCGTGAACACCGGGGAGCTGTTTTTT.

V usage is TRBV3-1 (or the pseudogene TRBV3-2) and J usage is TRBJ2-2; 7 nucleotides align to TRBD2. Germline CDR1 reads LGHDT; CDR2 reads YNNKEL (reference sequence). The CDR3 length is 17 residues. With 4 bases clipped from V and 3 bases from J, the junction kept 11 bases outside the gene matches. CDR3 coding DNA: TGTGCCAGCAGCCGGAGGGGAGGGAGGTTATACACCGGGGAGCTGTTTTTT. Protein: CASSRRGGRLYTGELFF.

The gene calls are TRBV15 and TRBJ1-2; no clear D. CDR3 size: 13 residues. CDR1 is LNHNV and CDR2 is YYDKDF in the germline V gene (reference sequence). Trimming cost V 3 bases and J 2 bases, with 7 bases left between them. The CDR3 spells CATSRAENYGYTF. CDR3 coding DNA: TGTGCCACCAGCAGGGCAGAAAACTATGGCTACACCTTC.

The chain has TRBV15 and TRBJ1-2, with a weak D call TRBD1 (6 bases). The ends were cut back, 0 bases at V and 4 bases at J, with 9 bases in the middle. Looked up from germline, CDR1 is LNHNV and CDR2 is YYDKDF (reference sequence). The CDR3 totals 14 residues. This CDR3 reads CATSREGGAYGYTF. The DNA for the CDR3 is TGTGCCACCAGCAGAGAGGGGGGGGCCTATGGCTACACCTTC.

The chain is built from TRBV28 and TRBJ1-2; 7 bases line up with TRBD1. Germline V gene data show CDR1 as MDHEN and CDR2 as SYDVKM. The CDR3 consists of 15 residues. V was clipped by 2 bases and J by 6 bases; unmatched bases: 9. The CDR3 spells CASSLDVRDSHGYTF. In DNA form, the CDR3 reads TGTGCCAGCAGTTTAGACGTCCGGGACAGCCATGGCTACACCTTC.

This chain links TRBV6-6 with TRBJ1-4; perhaps TRBD1 as D (6 bases). CDR3 size: 15 residues. The germline V and J ends were trimmed by 6 bases and 8 bases, with 19 bases remaining between them. CDR1 and CDR2 from the germline V gene are MNHNY and SVGAGI (reference sequence). CDR3 sequence: CASSKTSQGREKLFF. The CDR3, as DNA: TGTGCCAGCAGCAAGACGTCGCAGGGGCGAGAAAAACTGTTTTTT.

This clone was counted once. The V gene is TRBV15, the J gene TRBJ1-5; 10 bases match TRBD1. This CDR3 region has 15 residues. Germline V gives CDR1 LNHNV, CDR2 YYDKDF (reference sequence). Trimming took 3 bases from V and 1 from J; bases not matched to a gene: 0. Here the CDR3 DNA reads TGTGCCACCAGCAGGGACAGGGGGAGCAATCAGCCCCAGCATTTT. Amino acid sequence: CATSRDRGSNQPQHF.

This clone has a handful of counts. The V call is TRBV7-9, the J call TRBJ1-3; D perhaps matches TRBD1 (6 bases). Germline values: CDR1 SEHNR, CDR2 FQNEAQ (reference sequence). The CDR3 length is 16 residues. Trimming pared 1 base from V and 7 bases from J, leaving 17 bases between. The CDR3 DNA reads as TGTGCCAGCAGCTTAGATGGGCTCAGGGGTCGGAACACCATATATTTT. Its translation is CASSLDGLRGRNTIYF.

CDR3 amino acids: CAWRALLNTEAFF. The CDR3 region has the DNA TGTGCCTGGAGGGCCCTCCTGAACACTGAAGCTTTCTTT. This chain uses TRBV30 with TRBJ1-1; D gene ambiguous. Trimming shortened V by 3 bases and J by 0 bases, and 8 bases separated the two germline ends. Germline V gene lookup returns CDR1 GTSNPN and CDR2 SVGIG (reference sequence). The CDR3 sequence is 13 residues long.

The chain is built from TRBV2 and TRBJ1-5; D may be TRBD1 (6 bases). Germline CDR1 SNHLY, CDR2 FYNNEI. The V gene lost 2 bases and the J gene lost 1 base, with 12 bases spanning the gap. The CDR3 runs 16 residues. The CDR3 loop is CASSETDRFSNQPQHF. Here the CDR3 DNA reads TGTGCCAGCAGTGAAACCGACAGGTTCAGCAATCAGCCCCAGCATTTT.

The rearrangement links TRBV11-2 to TRBJ2-7; the D is unclear. Per germline, CDR1 SGHAT and CDR2 FQNNGV. Between the trimmed V and J ends, which lost 3 bases and 7 bases, there was a span of 10 bases. The CDR3 is 12 amino acids. The CDR3 region is CASSFSGGEQYF. Written as DNA, the CDR3 is TGTGCCAGCAGCTTTTCGGGTGGGGAGCAGTACTTC.

The rearrangement joins TRBV6-5 to TRBJ1-5; D is possibly TRBD1 (6 bases). This CDR3 has 15 residues. V shed 0 bases and J shed 1 base, with 7 bases lying between them. The germline V gene has CDR1 MNHEY and CDR2 SVGAGI. The CDR3 spells CASSYSQGSNQPQHF. As DNA, the CDR3 is TGTGCCAGCAGTTACTCCCAGGGGAGCAATCAGCCCCAGCATTTT.

The rearrangement uses TRBV10-3 and TRBJ2-1; D is undetermined. Trimming cost V 3 bases and J 6 bases, with 15 bases left between them. Germline V gene data show CDR1 as ENHRY and CDR2 as SYGVKD. This CDR3 has 15 amino acids. Here the CDR3 DNA reads TGTGCCATCAGTGATAAACTACCCGAACCCAATGAGCAGTTCTTC. This translates into CAISDKLPEPNEQFF.

The J gene is TRBJ2-3, the V gene TRBV9; D not resolved. The germline V gene encodes CDR1 SGDLS and CDR2 YYNGEE. There are 16 residues in the CDR3. The V and J ends lost 1 base and 1 base respectively, with 13 bases between them. CDR3 residues: CASSVIYEPRTDTQYF. Here the CDR3 DNA reads TGTGCCAGCAGCGTAATATACGAGCCCCGCACAGATACGCAGTATTTT.

The chain uses TRBV19 and TRBJ1-2; D unclear. The CDR3 runs to 12 residues. V was shortened by 7 bases and J by 5 bases, with 11 bases between the two germline ends. Looked up from germline, CDR1 is LNHDA and CDR2 is SQIVND (reference sequence). The CDR3 DNA is TGTGCCAGTACCCTAGCCGGGTATGGCTACACCTTC. Residues: CASTLAGYGYTF.

The chain joins TRBV7-9 to TRBJ2-7, with TRBD1 identical over 7 bases. Germline V lookup: CDR1 SEHNR, CDR2 FQNEAQ (reference sequence). The CDR3 is 14 residues long. Unmatched junction bases numbered 12, after V lost 8 bases and J lost 5 bases. CDR3 loop: CASGSPGQLDEQYF. CDR3 in DNA: TGTGCCAGCGGATCCCCGGGACAGCTTGACGAGCAGTACTTC.

The chain joins TRBV25-1 to TRBJ2-2; possibly TRBD1 for D (6 bases). The CDR3 sequence is 16 residues long. Germline lookup yields CDR1 MGHDK and CDR2 SYGVNS. The V gene lost 0 bases and the J gene lost 5 bases, with 13 bases spanning the gap. Written as DNA, the CDR3 is TGTGCCAGCAGTGAATACGACAGGTCGGGGACCGGGGAGCTGTTTTTT. It codes for CASSEYDRSGTGELFF.

This chain joins TRBV10-2 and TRBJ1-2; the match to TRBD1 covers 7 bases. After removal of 3 bases from V and 1 base from J, the junction contained 5 bases not matched to a gene. The CDR3 loop spans 15 amino acids. Per germline, CDR1 WSHSY and CDR2 SAAADI. Written as DNA, the CDR3 is TGCGCCAGCAGTGACCGGGACAGTTTTAACTATGGCTACACCTTC. It encodes CASSDRDSFNYGYTF.

V is TRBV7-9 and J is TRBJ1-4, with D hard to call. The V and J ends lost 2 bases and 3 bases respectively, with 4 bases between them. Germline V gives CDR1 SEHNR, CDR2 FQNEAQ (reference sequence). The CDR3 extends over 13 amino acids. CDR3 loop: CASSLPSNEKLFF. The CDR3 coding sequence is TGTGCCAGCAGCTTACCCTCTAATGAAAAACTGTTTTTT.

This chain connects TRBV5-3 to TRBJ1-5; TRBD1 agrees at 7 bases. TRBV5-3 is treated as an ORF (open reading frame) with a function not yet certain. This CDR3 spans 17 amino acids. Trimming cost V 5 bases and J 0 bases; bases outside gene matches: 11. The chain's CDR3 is CARSYHWTGGSNQPQHF. In nucleotides, the CDR3 is TGTGCCAGAAGTTATCACTGGACAGGCGGTAGCAATCAGCCCCAGCATTTT.

The rearrangement uses TRBV6-5 and TRBJ1-3; D not certain. Per the germline V gene, CDR1 is MNHEY and CDR2 is SVGAGI. The CDR3 is made up of 14 amino acids. V was cut by 6 bases and J by 4 bases, with 13 bases left in between. CDR3 sequence reads: CASSRQNLGNTIYF. The CDR3 DNA sequence: TGTGCCAGCAGCCGTCAGAACCTGGGAAACACCATATATTTT.

J is TRBJ2-7 and V is TRBV7-8, with D hard to call. Germline V gene data show CDR1 as SGHVS and CDR2 as FQNEAQ. The V end lost 5 bases, the J end lost 2 bases, and 10 bases lay between the germline ends. The CDR3 consists of 13 residues. This CDR3 reads CASSPRVPYEQYF. Here the CDR3 DNA reads TGTGCCAGCAGCCCACGCGTTCCCTACGAGCAGTACTTC.

For the CDR3, the DNA is TGCAGCGTTGACGTCCAGCCCCAGCATTTT. Its protein is CSVDVQPQHF. The V call is TRBV29-1, the J call TRBJ1-5, with D hard to call. This CDR3 is 10 amino acids long. Germline lookup yields CDR1 SQVTM and CDR2 ANQGSEA. V was trimmed by 3 bases and J by 7 bases, leaving 4 bases between them.

This chain connects TRBV29-1 to TRBJ1-1, with D possibly matching TRBD1 (6 bases). V lost 4 bases and J lost 0, with 12 bases in between. This CDR3 has 14 amino acids. CDR1 and CDR2 (germline): SQVTM, ANQGSEA. The CDR3: CSVVLGAMNTEAFF. DNA of the CDR3: TGCAGCGTTGTTTTGGGGGCCATGAACACTGAAGCTTTCTTT.

The chain carries TRBV28 and TRBJ1-4, with TRBD1 identical over 8 bases. This CDR3 contains 15 residues. V dropped 4 bases and J dropped 7; count of bases not matched to a gene: 8. Germline assignment: CDR1 MDHEN and CDR2 SYDVKM. DNA for the CDR3: TGTGCCAGCAGTTCCACCCGGGACAGGCGTGAAAAACTGTTTTTT. Residues: CASSSTRDRREKLFF.